The 20 T cell receptor beta chains below were found in one sample sequenced in a study of cytomegalovirus exposure and HLA in healthy donors. The assay was immunoSEQ multiplex PCR, and TCRdb's table has in-frame clones only and misses some. The sample consists of fewer than 200,000 clones, 85% of them appearing once. The sequencing input was PBMCs. The source of these receptors is a man between 18 and 29 years old in good health and CMV-seropositive.

V and J are TRBV7-9 and TRBJ2-7; TRBD2 is a possible D gene (6 bases). Trimming removed 1 base from V and 7 bases from J, with 20 bases in between. CDR3 size: 16 residues. Germline lookup yields CDR1 SEHNR and CDR2 FQNEAQ (reference sequence). This CDR3 is CASSLGLGSGSEEQYF. CDR3 DNA: TGTGCCAGCAGCTTAGGTCTAGGTAGCGGTTCGGAAGAGCAGTACTTC.

The chain carries TRBV29-1 and TRBJ2-7; 8 positions match TRBD1. Germline V gene data show CDR1 as SQVTM and CDR2 as ANQGSEA. The CDR3 is made up of 15 amino acids. Trimming at V came to 0 bases and at J to 1 base, leaving 5 bases not matched to a gene. CDR3 coding DNA: TGCAGCGTTGAAGAAGTGGGACAGGCTTCCTACGAGCAGTACTTC. Its protein is CSVEEVGQASYEQYF.

This chain joins TRBV13 and TRBJ2-3, with TRBD1 matching over 8 bases. Germline CDR1 and CDR2: PRHDT and FYEKMQ (reference sequence). V was clipped by 4 bases and J by 6 bases; unmatched bases: 18. CDR3 length: 18 residues. In DNA form, the CDR3 reads TGTGCCAGCAGCTCGGATATTAGGACAGGGTCTATGTTGGATACGCAGTATTTT. Its protein product is CASSSDIRTGSMLDTQYF. The full variable domain, its missing parts supplied by reference TRBV13 and TRBJ2-3, is AAGVIQSPRHLIKEKRETATLKCYPIPRHDTVYWYQQGPGQDPQFLISFYEKMQSDKGSIPDRFSAQQFSDYHSELNMSSLELGDSALYFCASSSDIRTGSMLDTQYFGPGTRLTVL.

V is TRBV11-2 and J is TRBJ1-3; D gene unclear. Trimming left V 0 bases short and J 3 bases short, with 12 bases between. There are 16 residues in the CDR3. The germline V gene has CDR1 SGHAT and CDR2 FQNNGV. The CDR3 bases are TGTGCCAGCAGCTTAGAGGCCTTTAATTTTGGAAACACCATATATTTT. This codes for CASSLEAFNFGNTIYF.

This chain links TRBV4-1 with TRBJ1-1; 9 nucleotides agree with TRBD1. V trimming: 4 bases; J trimming: 5 bases; junction bases outside the gene matches: 5. Germline-derived CDR1 and CDR2 are MGHRA and YSYEKL. This CDR3 is built from 14 residues. CDR3 DNA: TGCGCCAGCAGCCCGGCTGACAGGGGGACTGAAGCTTTCTTT. Its protein product is CASSPADRGTEAFF.

The chain links TRBV9 to TRBJ1-1; weak D call: TRBD1 (5 bases). The germline gives CDR1 SGDLS, CDR2 YYNGEE. The CDR3 covers 13 residues. V was cut by 1 base and J by 3 bases, with 7 bases left in between. The CDR3 DNA reads TGTGCCAGCAGCGTACTAGGGGACACTGAAGCTTTCTTT. Translated, it gives CASSVLGDTEAFF.

The chain carries TRBV7-9 and TRBJ1-2, with a possible D match to TRBD1 (5 bases). The CDR3 runs 14 residues. Trimming took 1 base from V and 5 from J, leaving 11 bases between them. Germline values: CDR1 SEHNR, CDR2 FQNEAQ (reference sequence). The CDR3 loop is CASSLGGVIYGYTF. CDR3 nucleotides: TGTGCCAGCAGCTTAGGGGGGGTTATTTATGGCTACACCTTC.

The rearrangement joins TRBV5-6 to TRBJ1-4; the D is unclear. CDR1 and CDR2 (germline): SGHDT, YYEEEE. CDR3 length: 14 amino acids. Trimming cost V 4 bases and J 5 bases, with 12 bases left between them. Here the CDR3 DNA reads TGTGCCAGCAGCGGTTCGGGATACAATGAAAAACTGTTTTTT. Protein: CASSGSGYNEKLFF. Based on the CDR3 plus reference TRBV5-6 and TRBJ1-4, the full variable domain is DAGVTQSPTHLIKTRGQQVTLRCSPKSGHDTVSWYQQALGQGPQFIFQYYEEEERQRGNFPDRFSGHQFPNYSSELNVNALLLGDSALYLCASSGSGYNEKLFFGSGTQLSVL.

This clone was observed a handful of times. The rearrangement joins TRBV6-4 to TRBJ1-1, with a possible D match to TRBD1 (5 bases). Germline lookup yields CDR1 MRHNA and CDR2 SNTAGT. Trimming cost V 9 bases and J 6 bases, with 14 bases left between them. This CDR3 has 12 amino acids. As DNA, the CDR3 is TGTGCCAGAGGTTTTAGGGGCGCTGAAGCTTTCTTT. Translating gives CARGFRGAEAFF.

This chain connects TRBV27 to TRBJ2-3; D uncertain. Germline-derived CDR1 and CDR2 are MNHEY and SMNVEV (reference sequence). V was cut by 6 bases and J by 1 base, with 8 bases left in between. The CDR3 runs to 13 residues. The CDR3 DNA follows: TGTGCCAGCAGCCTTTTTGGCACAGATACGCAGTATTTT. It encodes CASSLFGTDTQYF.

This chain uses TRBV28 with TRBJ2-4; TRBD2 matches 7 bases. Germline V gene sequence: CDR1 MDHEN, CDR2 SYDVKM. CDR3 length equals 13 residues. The V gene end was trimmed by 6 bases and the J gene end by 8 bases; junction bases not matched to a gene: 7. CDR3 sequence (DNA): TGTGCCAGCAGCAGCGGGAAGACGTACATTCAGTACTTC. Residues: CASSSGKTYIQYF.

This chain connects TRBV11-2 to TRBJ2-7, with 10 bases aligning to TRBD1. There are 13 residues in the CDR3. Germline V gives CDR1 SGHAT, CDR2 FQNNGV. Trimming took 5 bases from V and 7 from J; bases not matched to a gene: 5. This CDR3 is CASSPDRGQEQYF. In DNA form, the CDR3 reads TGTGCCAGCAGCCCCGACAGGGGGCAGGAGCAGTACTTC.

This clone was counted a single time. The rearrangement joins TRBV6-5 to TRBJ2-3, with a weak D call TRBD2 (5 bases). Trimming left V 11 bases short and J 2 bases short, with 11 bases between. Per the germline V gene, CDR1 is MNHEY and CDR2 is SVGAGI. This CDR3 comprises 12 residues. The CDR3 sequence is CAPGSATDTQYF. The DNA of the CDR3 is TGTGCCCCGGGTAGCGCCACAGATACGCAGTATTTT.

This clone has a handful of counts. The rearrangement links TRBV11-2 to TRBJ2-7; D not certain. Trimming stripped 8 bases from V and 3 bases from J, with 8 bases between. The CDR3 has 11 amino acids. CDR1 is SGHAT, CDR2 FQNNGV, per germline. CDR3 amino acids: CASESYYEQYF. DNA for the CDR3: TGTGCCAGCGAGTCGTACTACGAGCAGTACTTC.

The V gene is TRBV5-1, the J gene TRBJ2-6; no clear D gene. V was cut by 0 bases and J by 0 bases, with 7 bases left in between. There are 16 residues in the CDR3. The germline V gene encodes CDR1 SGHRS and CDR2 YFSETQ. The CDR3 here is CASSLGAYSGANVLTF. As DNA, the CDR3 is TGCGCCAGCAGCTTGGGGGCCTACTCTGGGGCCAACGTCCTGACTTTC.

The chain employs TRBV6-1 and TRBJ2-5; the match to TRBD2 covers 13 bases. V trimming: 7 bases; J trimming: 3 bases; junction bases outside the gene matches: 5. Germline CDR1 and CDR2: MNHNS and SASEGT. This CDR3 contains 15 residues. The CDR3 region has the DNA TGTGCCAGCACAAGACTAGCGGGGGGCGAAGAGACCCAGTACTTC. It specifies CASTRLAGGEETQYF.

The chain links TRBV7-9 to TRBJ2-5; D call uncertain. The CDR3 sequence is 13 residues long. Trimming removed 5 bases from V and 3 bases from J, with 10 bases in between. Germline values: CDR1 SEHNR, CDR2 FQNEAQ (reference sequence). In DNA form, the CDR3 reads TGTGCCAGCAGCCGCGACTCGGAAGAGACCCAGTACTTC. It is translated as CASSRDSEETQYF.

CDR3 amino acids: CASSEYGSTLDEKLFF. CDR3 DNA: TGTGCCAGCAGTGAATATGGCTCAACGCTGGATGAAAAACTGTTTTTT. The rearrangement links TRBV6-1 to TRBJ1-4; D unresolved. V gave up 2 bases and J gave up 6 bases, with 16 bases separating them. The CDR3 is 16 residues long. Germline loops: CDR1 MNHNS, CDR2 SASEGT.

The rearrangement joins TRBV13 to TRBJ2-1, with 15 bases identical to TRBD2. The V and J ends lost 4 bases and 9 bases, in that order; junction bases with no gene match: 4. Per the germline V gene, CDR1 is PRHDT and CDR2 is FYEKMQ (reference sequence). The CDR3 is 15 amino acids. DNA of the CDR3: TGTGCCAGCAGCTCGGGACTAGCGGGAGGTGGTGAGCAGTTCTTC. It specifies CASSSGLAGGGEQFF.

This rearrangement joins TRBV6-1 to TRBJ2-7, with D perhaps TRBD2 (6 bases). Looked up from germline, CDR1 is MNHNS and CDR2 is SASEGT. Trimming cost V 4 bases and J 3 bases, with 13 bases left between them. The CDR3 loop spans 14 amino acids. This CDR3 is CASSAGLGDYEQYF. The DNA for the CDR3 is TGTGCCAGCAGTGCGGGACTTGGGGACTACGAGCAGTACTTC.